These 12 T cell receptor beta chains came from one sample sequenced in a study of T cells of healthy individuals. TCRdb analysed the 5' RACE reads with MiXCR anew, one entry per CDR3 protein. This sample has around 98,000 distinct CDR3 sequences, with approximately 15% found just once. The receptors were sampled from a human donor in good health.

This clonotype appeared a single time. The chain joins TRBV29-1 to TRBJ2-6; possibly TRBD1 for D (6 bases). CDR3 size: 14 residues. Germline V gene lookup returns CDR1 SQVTM and CDR2 ANQGSEA. Trimming took 7 bases from V and 0 from J, leaving 10 bases between them. CDR3 amino acids: CSALQGSGANVLTF. CDR3 nucleotides: TGCAGCGCCCTACAGGGCTCTGGGGCCAACGTCCTGACTTTC.

The V gene is TRBV6-6, the J gene TRBJ1-5; 11 bases line up with TRBD1. Germline values: CDR1 MNHNY, CDR2 SVGAGI (reference sequence). V shed 0 bases, J shed 10 bases, and the junction held 5 bases outside the gene matches. The CDR3 totals 15 residues. The CDR3 reads CASSYSGQGERPQHF. The CDR3, as DNA: TGTGCCAGCAGTTACTCGGGACAGGGGGAAAGACCCCAGCATTTT.

This chain connects TRBV5-4 to TRBJ2-5; D is perhaps TRBD1 (6 bases). CDR1 SGHNT and CDR2 YYREEE come from the germline V gene (reference sequence). Trimming removed 3 bases from V and 0 bases from J, with 9 bases in between. The CDR3 loop spans 14 amino acids. The CDR3 loop is CASSWTDNQETQYF. In nucleotides, the CDR3 is TGTGCCAGCAGCTGGACAGATAACCAAGAGACCCAGTACTTC.

The chain recombines TRBV5-5 with TRBJ1-1, with 8 bases identical to TRBD1. CDR3 length equals 13 residues. V was clipped by 7 bases and J by 0 bases; unmatched bases: 2. Germline-derived CDR1 and CDR2 are SGHKS and YYEKEE (reference sequence). CDR3 in amino acids: CASGTGMNTEAFF. CDR3 in DNA: TGTGCCAGCGGGACAGGAATGAACACTGAAGCTTTCTTT.

This clonotype was seen at least ten times. This chain connects TRBV5-6 to TRBJ2-7; no reliable D call. This CDR3 region has 13 residues. The germline V and J ends were trimmed by 4 bases and 3 bases, with 11 bases remaining between them. Germline V gene lookup returns CDR1 SGHDT and CDR2 YYEEEE. The CDR3 loop reads CASSPPSSYEQYF. The CDR3 DNA reads TGTGCCAGCAGCCCTCCTTCCAGCTACGAGCAGTACTTC.

The sample holds many counts of this clonotype. J is TRBJ2-6 and V is TRBV6-5; a weak D match, TRBD1 (6 bases). Trimming took off 6 bases at V and 2 bases at J, with 20 bases between the two ends. The germline CDR1 and CDR2 sequences are MNHEY and SVGAGI. The CDR3 consists of 18 residues. The CDR3 loop reads CASRRTVTGRTGANVLTF. The DNA for the CDR3 is TGTGCCAGCAGACGGACCGTGACAGGAAGAACTGGGGCCAACGTCCTGACTTTC.

The genes are TRBV27 and TRBJ2-5; 8 bases line up with TRBD2. Germline CDR1 and CDR2: MNHEY and SMNVEV (reference sequence). V shed 5 bases and J 5 bases; nucleotides not matched to a gene: 7. CDR3 length: 14 residues. This chain's CDR3 is CASSPGLAPETQYF. For the CDR3, the DNA is TGTGCCAGCAGTCCAGGACTAGCTCCCGAGACCCAGTACTTC.

This clonotype was detected many times. The V and J genes are TRBV29-1 and TRBJ2-5; D call uncertain. The CDR3 is made up of 18 amino acids. The ends were cut back, 4 bases at V and 6 bases at J, with 30 bases in the middle. The V gene's germline CDR1 is SQVTM and CDR2 ANQGSEA. CDR3 nucleotides: TGCAGCGTTGGGGCACTTGAGCAGACCCAGTCACTTGAGCAGACCCAGTACTTC. Protein product: CSVGALEQTQSLEQTQYF. The full variable domain, its missing parts supplied by reference TRBV29-1 and TRBJ2-5, is SAVISQKPSRDICQRGTSLTIQCQVDSQVTMMFWYRQQPGQSLTLIATANQGSEATYESGFVIDKFPISRPNLTFSTLTVSNMSPEDSSIYLCSVGALEQTQSLEQTQYFGPGTRLLVL.

The chain combines TRBV28 with TRBJ1-4; a weak D match, TRBD1 (5 bases). Germline V gene lookup returns CDR1 MDHEN and CDR2 SYDVKM. Trimming cost V 6 bases and J 8 bases, with 19 bases left between them. The CDR3 totals 15 residues. CDR3 sequence (DNA): TGTGCCAGCAGCCCCACCGGGACCTGGGGCGAAAAACTGTTTTTT. It encodes CASSPTGTWGEKLFF. Combining the CDR3 with reference TRBV28 and TRBJ1-4 gives the whole variable domain DVKVTQSSRYLVKRTGEKVFLECVQDMDHENMFWYRQDPGLGLRLIYFSYDVKMKEKGDIPEGYSVSREKKERFSLILESASTNQTSMYLCASSPTGTWGEKLFFGSGTQLSVL.

The V call is TRBV5-1, the J call TRBJ1-1, with D tentatively TRBD1 (6 bases). Trimming removed 2 bases from V and 7 bases from J, with 12 bases in between. This CDR3 has 13 amino acids. Germline loops: CDR1 SGHRS, CDR2 YFSETQ. The CDR3 is CASSLDRLNEAFF. CDR3 nucleotides: TGCGCCAGCAGCTTAGACAGGCTTAATGAAGCTTTCTTT.

The sample holds many counts of this clonotype. The rearrangement links TRBV28 to TRBJ2-5; D perhaps matches TRBD2 (5 bases). The germline gives CDR1 MDHEN, CDR2 SYDVKM. The germline V and J ends were trimmed by 7 bases and 5 bases, with 20 bases remaining between them. The CDR3 has 15 residues. CDR3 nucleotides: TGTGCCAGCACCCTCCAGGCAGGCACGGGGGAGACCCAGTACTTC. It is translated as CASTLQAGTGETQYF.

The V call is TRBV7-3, the J call TRBJ2-1; 11 bases agree with TRBD2. Germline CDR1 SGHTA, CDR2 FQGTGA. The CDR3 is 14 residues long. J lost 7 bases, V lost 2 bases, and 1 base had no gene match. CDR3 residues: CASSLVAGGNEQFF. As DNA, the CDR3 is TGTGCCAGCAGCTTAGTAGCGGGGGGGAATGAGCAGTTCTTC.